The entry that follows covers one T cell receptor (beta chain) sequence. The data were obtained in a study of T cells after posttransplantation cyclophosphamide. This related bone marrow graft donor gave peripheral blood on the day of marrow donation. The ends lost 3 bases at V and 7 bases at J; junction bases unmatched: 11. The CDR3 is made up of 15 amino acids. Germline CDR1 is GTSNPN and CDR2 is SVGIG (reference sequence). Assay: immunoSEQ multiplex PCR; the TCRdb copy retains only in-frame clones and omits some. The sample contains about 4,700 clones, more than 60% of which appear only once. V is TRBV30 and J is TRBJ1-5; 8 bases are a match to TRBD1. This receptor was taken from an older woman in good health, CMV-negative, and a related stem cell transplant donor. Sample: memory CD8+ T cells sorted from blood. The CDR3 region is CAWSHPGQGLQPQHF. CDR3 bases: TGTGCCTGGAGCCACCCTGGACAGGGCCTACAGCCCCAGCATTTT.